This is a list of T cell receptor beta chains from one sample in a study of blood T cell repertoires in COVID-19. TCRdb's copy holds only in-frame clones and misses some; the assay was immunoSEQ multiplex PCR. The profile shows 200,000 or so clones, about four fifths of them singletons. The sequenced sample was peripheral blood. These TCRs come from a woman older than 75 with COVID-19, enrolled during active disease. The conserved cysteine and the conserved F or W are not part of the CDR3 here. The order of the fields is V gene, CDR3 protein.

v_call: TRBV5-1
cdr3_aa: ASSPTPGSGETQY

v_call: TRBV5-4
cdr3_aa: ASSLGQATSGANVLT

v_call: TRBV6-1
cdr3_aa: ASSEAIGQGITGYT

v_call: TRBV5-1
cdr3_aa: ASSSGNYGYT

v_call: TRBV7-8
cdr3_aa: ASSFYGQTYEQY

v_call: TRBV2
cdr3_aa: ASSDRSPLH

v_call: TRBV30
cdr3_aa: AGGASLAGELF

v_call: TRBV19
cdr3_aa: ASASGANTGELF

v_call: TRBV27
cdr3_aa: ASSPRGPNYGYT

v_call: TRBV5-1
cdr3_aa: ASSGEGQGAIY

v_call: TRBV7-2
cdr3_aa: ASSLGGQAYNEQF

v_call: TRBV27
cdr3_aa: ASSSLTLQGASETQY

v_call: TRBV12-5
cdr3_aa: ASGASVHTDTQY

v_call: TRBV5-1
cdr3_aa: ASSLGGSNYNEQF

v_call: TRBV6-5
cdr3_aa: ASSWVSGSHFEQF

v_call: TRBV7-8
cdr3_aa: ASSRGQSNYGYT

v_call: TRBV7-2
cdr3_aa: ASSLQGWSPLH

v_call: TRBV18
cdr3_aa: ASSPGQGEKLF

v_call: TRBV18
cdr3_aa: ASSRQGAPYGYT

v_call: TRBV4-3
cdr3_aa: ASSAGVLRSGANVLT

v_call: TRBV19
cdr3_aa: ASSNHRDNEQF

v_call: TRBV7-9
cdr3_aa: ASSLGTGDNEKLF

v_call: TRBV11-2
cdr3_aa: ASSPNPGAHNEQF

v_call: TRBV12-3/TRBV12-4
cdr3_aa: ASRPSGGMEF

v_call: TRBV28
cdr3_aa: ASSPATGVLEQY

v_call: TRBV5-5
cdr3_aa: ASSLDIRYGYT

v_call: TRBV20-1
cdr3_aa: SASNRLKVNTEAF

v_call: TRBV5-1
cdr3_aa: ASGARGGDTDTQY

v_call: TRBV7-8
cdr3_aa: ASSPREAAYEQY

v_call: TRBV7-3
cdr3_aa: ASSSLQGHFTEAF

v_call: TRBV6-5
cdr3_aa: ASKGTGDQPQH

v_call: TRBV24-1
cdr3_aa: ATSESSGGYNEQF

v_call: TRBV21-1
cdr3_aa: ASSKEWRTAMNTEAF

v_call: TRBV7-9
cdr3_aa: ASSKDSEQETQY

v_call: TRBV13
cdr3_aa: ASSLALRGAGTSYEQY

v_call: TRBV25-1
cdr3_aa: ASSVWDREGEKLF

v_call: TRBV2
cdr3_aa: ASSEVAGSPLH

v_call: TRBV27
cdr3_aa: ASSLWPYGATDTQY

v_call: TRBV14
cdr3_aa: ASSYYQETQY

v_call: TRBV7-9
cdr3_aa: ASSPRTGTADTQY

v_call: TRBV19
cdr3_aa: ASSIRQGSYGYT

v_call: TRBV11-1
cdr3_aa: ASRFGQTNTEAF

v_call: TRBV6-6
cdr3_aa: ASSLPQGGYESRGT